The 4 T cell receptor beta chains below were found in one sample sequenced in a study of cytomegalovirus exposure and HLA in healthy donors. Researchers ran the PCR with 60 Vbeta and 13 Jbeta primers. Sequencing was performed with immunoSEQ multiplex PCR; in TCRdb, only in-frame clones are kept and a portion is missing. This table has some 200,000 clones, 70% to 80% appearing once. Input material: PBMCs. The source of these receptors is a woman aged 25 to 39 in good health and CMV-seropositive.

The chain employs TRBV4-3 and TRBJ1-2; D unresolved. The CDR3 sequence is 14 residues long. Germline V CDR1 and CDR2: LGHNA, YSLEER. Trimming stripped 4 bases from V and 6 bases from J, with 15 bases between. The CDR3 nucleotides read TGCGCCAGCAGCCTAACTGAAACCGGGGATGGCTACACCTTC. Amino acids: CASSLTETGDGYTF.

The V call is TRBV19, the J call TRBJ2-7, with 9 bases fitting TRBD2. Germline CDR1 and CDR2: LNHDA and SQIVND (reference sequence). The CDR3 loop spans 14 amino acids. V lost 4 bases and J lost 2; bases outside the gene matches: 3. CDR3 residues: CASSKREAPYEQYF. CDR3 bases: TGTGCCAGTAGTAAGCGGGAGGCCCCCTACGAGCAGTACTTC.

The CDR3 sequence is CASSAPGQGDTEAFF. In DNA, the CDR3 is TGTGCCAGCAGTGCCCCCGGACAGGGCGACACTGAAGCTTTCTTT. The J gene is TRBJ1-1, the V gene TRBV25-1; 8 bases fit TRBD1. The germline CDR1 and CDR2 sequences are MGHDK and SYGVNS. V lost 4 bases, J lost 3 bases, and 7 bases stayed unmatched. The CDR3 consists of 15 residues.

This clone was counted between two and nine times. V is TRBV6-1 and J is TRBJ2-7, with 9 positions matching TRBD1. The germline CDR1 and CDR2 sequences are MNHNS and SASEGT. This CDR3 spans 14 amino acids. V lost 6 bases to trimming and J lost 9 bases; unmatched junction nucleotides: 12. CDR3: CASSVPGQGRGQYF. CDR3 sequence (DNA): TGTGCCAGCAGCGTTCCGGGACAGGGCCGGGGGCAGTACTTC.